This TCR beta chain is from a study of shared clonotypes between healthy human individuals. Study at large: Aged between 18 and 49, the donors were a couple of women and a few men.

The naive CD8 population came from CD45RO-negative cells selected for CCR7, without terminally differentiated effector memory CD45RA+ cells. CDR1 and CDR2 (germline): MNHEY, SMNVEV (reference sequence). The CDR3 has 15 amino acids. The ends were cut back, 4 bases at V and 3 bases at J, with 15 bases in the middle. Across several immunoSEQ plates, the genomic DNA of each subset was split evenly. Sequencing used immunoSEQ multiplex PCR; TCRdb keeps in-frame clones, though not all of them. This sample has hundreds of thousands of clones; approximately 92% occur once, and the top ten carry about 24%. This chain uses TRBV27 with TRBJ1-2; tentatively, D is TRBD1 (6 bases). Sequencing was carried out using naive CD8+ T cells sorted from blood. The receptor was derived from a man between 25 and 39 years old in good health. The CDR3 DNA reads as TGTGCCAGCAGTTCGACAGGAAGCCACCACTATGGCTACACCTTC. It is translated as CASSSTGSHHYGYTF.